Listed here are 8 T cell receptor beta chains from one sample, sequenced in a study of cytomegalovirus exposure and HLA in healthy donors (dated by TCRdb to the late 2010s). The library was produced with the immunoSEQ multiplex PCR assay. The multiplex PCR relied on a mix of 60 forward primers for TCR Vbeta segments and 13 reverse primers for TCR Jbeta segments. TCRdb re-hosts the immuneACCESS table, in-frame sequences only. Its copies lack some clones; in the studies checked, an unresolved V gene accounts for under half of them, and the cause for the rest is not known. The sample data list about 190,000 clones, and over 60% of these were observed just once. The ten largest clones capture roughly 2.1% of the sample. Input material: PBMCs. These receptors originate from a woman between 25 and 40 years old in good health and CMV-seropositive.

The chain is built from TRBV30 and TRBJ2-7; 10 bases map to TRBD1. With V trimmed by 6 bases and J by 7 bases, 9 bases remained unmatched. The germline V gene has CDR1 GTSNPN and CDR2 SVGIG (reference sequence). This CDR3 is built from 13 residues. This chain's CDR3 is CACRTGGRREQYF. The CDR3 DNA reads as TGTGCCTGTCGGACAGGGGGACGAAGGGAGCAGTACTTC. Together with reference TRBV30 and TRBJ2-7, the CDR3 gives the full variable domain: SQTIHQWPATLVQPVGSPLSLECTVEGTSNPNLYWYRQAAGRGLQLLFYSVGIGQISSEVPQNLSASRPQDRQFILSSKKLLLSDSGFYLCACRTGGRREQYFGPGTRLTVT.

The rearrangement joins TRBV6-5 to TRBJ2-3; tentatively, D is TRBD2 (6 bases). Trimming pared 5 bases from V and 6 bases from J, leaving 15 bases between. CDR3 length: 14 amino acids. Germline assignment: CDR1 MNHEY and CDR2 SVGAGI. The CDR3 nucleotides are TGTGCCAGCAGTGGCTTCGGGAGCATGGATACGCAGTATTTT. Amino acids: CASSGFGSMDTQYF.

V gene TRBV7-2 combines with J gene TRBJ1-6; 8 bases are shared with TRBD1. The CDR3 is made up of 16 amino acids. V lost 1 base and J lost 9; bases outside the gene matches: 8. Per the germline V gene, CDR1 is SGHTA and CDR2 is FQGNSA. The CDR3 bases are TGTGCCAGCAGCTTAGTAGGGGGGGACAGGACTTCACCCCTCCACTTT. Protein sequence: CASSLVGGDRTSPLHF.

This clone appeared a single time. The rearrangement joins TRBV29-1 to TRBJ2-2; possibly TRBD1 for D (5 bases). The CDR3 sequence is 13 residues long. Germline-derived CDR1 and CDR2 are SQVTM and ANQGSEA. V lost 5 bases and J 0 bases, leaving 7 bases between the germline ends. CDR3 coding DNA: TGCAGCGTTTTAGGGGCGAACACCGGGGAGCTGTTTTTT. Its translation is CSVLGANTGELFF.

The chain has TRBV7-3 and TRBJ2-3, with TRBD2 as a possible D gene (6 bases). Germline V gene data show CDR1 as SGHTA and CDR2 as FQGTGA. The V end was cut by 1 base, the J end by 2 bases, with 13 bases between. The CDR3 covers 16 residues. The CDR3 DNA reads TGTGCCAGCAGCTTAATCGGGGGTTCTTTCACAGATACGCAGTATTTT. Translated, it gives CASSLIGGSFTDTQYF.

J is TRBJ2-3 and V is TRBV21-1; the table gives TRBD2 as D, unverified against the DNA. TRBV21-1 counts as a pseudogene. CDR3 length equals 17 residues. In DNA form, the CDR3 reads TGTGCCAACCAGCCGCGTCGAACTAGCGGACTCACAGATACGCAGTATTTT. Translated, it gives CANQPRRTSGLTDTQYF.

This sequence joins TRBV28 and TRBJ1-3; D unclear. The CDR3 sequence is 14 residues long. The V gene's germline CDR1 is MDHEN and CDR2 SYDVKM. V was clipped by 3 bases and J by 0 bases, with 6 bases between them. CDR3 region: CASSFPGSGNTIYF. In DNA form, the CDR3 reads TGTGCCAGCAGTTTCCCGGGCTCTGGAAACACCATATATTTT.

This clone was recorded a few times. The chain links TRBV7-9 to TRBJ2-1; 12 nucleotides align to TRBD2. V lost 5 bases, J lost 10 bases, and 6 bases stayed unmatched. CDR3 length: 14 residues. From germline, CDR1 is SEHNR and CDR2 FQNEAQ (reference sequence). The CDR3 loop reads CASSPRTSGNEQFF. The CDR3 nucleotides read TGTGCCAGCAGCCCACGGACTAGCGGGAACGAGCAGTTCTTC.